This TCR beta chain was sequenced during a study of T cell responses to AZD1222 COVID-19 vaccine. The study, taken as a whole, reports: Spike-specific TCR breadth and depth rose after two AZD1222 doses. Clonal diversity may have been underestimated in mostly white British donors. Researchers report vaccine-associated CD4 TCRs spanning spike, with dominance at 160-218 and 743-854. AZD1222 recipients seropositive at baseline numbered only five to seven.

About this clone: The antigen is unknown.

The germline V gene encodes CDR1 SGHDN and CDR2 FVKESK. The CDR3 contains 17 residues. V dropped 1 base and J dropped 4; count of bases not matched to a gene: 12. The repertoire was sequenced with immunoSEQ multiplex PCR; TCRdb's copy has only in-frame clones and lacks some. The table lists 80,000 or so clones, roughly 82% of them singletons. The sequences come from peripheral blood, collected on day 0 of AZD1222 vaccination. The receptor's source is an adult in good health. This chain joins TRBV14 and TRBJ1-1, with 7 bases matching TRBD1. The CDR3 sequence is CASSQGSSRAGGTEAFF. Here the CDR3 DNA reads TGTGCCAGCAGCCAAGGTTCGAGCCGGGCAGGGGGCACTGAAGCTTTCTTT. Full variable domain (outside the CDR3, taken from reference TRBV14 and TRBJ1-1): EAGVTQFPSHSVIEKGQTVTLRCDPISGHDNLYWYRRVMGKEIKFLLHFVKESKQDESGMPNNRFLAERTGGTYSTLKVQPAELEDSGVYFCASSQGSSRAGGTEAFFGQGTRLTVV.